This T cell receptor (beta chain) was recorded in a study of T-cell reconstitution after alpha-beta-depleted transplantation in children. Study-wide points: Reportedly, alpha-beta T cells present about two months post-transplant originated from several hundred expanded clones of graft origin. For some patients, TCRbeta diversity was high at day 60 because of recipient T cells and thymic progenitors that survived.

A TCRbeta library incorporating unique molecular identifiers was prepared. Via MiXCR, TCRdb re-called the PCR reads, giving one row per CDR3 protein. The table records approximately 650,000 distinct CDR3 sequences, roughly 13% of them present only once. In the case of this clonotype: The antigen is unknown.

The CDR3 contains 14 residues. Germline V gives CDR1 SEHNR, CDR2 FQNEAQ (reference sequence). Germline trimming cut 5 bases from V and 10 bases from J; bases unmatched to any gene: 13. The chain carries TRBV7-9 and TRBJ1-1; 7 nucleotides align to TRBD1. The sequencing here drew on PBMCs, taken before TCRalphabeta/CD19-depleted stem cell transplant. This receptor was identified in a girl aged 2-10 years with congenital amegakaryocytic thrombocytopenia, due to receive a stem cell transplant. The CDR3 sequence is CASSPEGTGAAAFF. Written as DNA, the CDR3 is TGTGCCAGCAGCCCAGAAGGTACAGGGGCCGCAGCTTTCTTT.